The T cell receptor beta chain under discussion was sequenced for a study of blood T cell repertoires in COVID-19. Assay used: immunoSEQ multiplex PCR; TCRdb lists only in-frame clones, some missing. The sample has about 130,000 clones; around 89% are singletons. Per germline, CDR1 LGHNA and CDR2 YNFKEQ. This CDR3 is 12 amino acids long. V lost 0 bases to trimming and J lost 8 bases, with 7 bases between them. This clone has a single count. The chain carries TRBV4-2 and TRBJ1-1; D unresolved. This receptor was identified in a man aged 55 to 69 with COVID-19, enrolled during active disease. The sequencing input was peripheral blood. CDR3 amino acids: CASSQEFGEAFF. The CDR3 DNA is TGTGCCAGCAGCCAAGAATTCGGGGAAGCTTTCTTT.